This T cell receptor (beta chain) was captured in a study of OX40 agonist ivuxolimab in advanced cancers. Study overall: Clinicians treated patients with ivuxolimab, an agonistic anti-OX40 (CD134) antibody. At 0.01 to 10 mg/kg, ivuxolimab was administered intravenously to patients every 2 weeks. Around 40% of patients had received prior checkpoint inhibitor therapy.

The table came from immunoSEQ multiplex PCR; TCRdb's copy has only in-frame clones and leaves some out. The sample includes roughly 100,000 clones, about 87% of them seen just once. Whole-study findings and limits: CD4+ and CD8+ blood T cells expanded clonally by week 6 at 0.1 to 3.0 mg/kg.

There are 15 residues in the CDR3. V lost 4 bases and J lost 5; bases outside the gene matches: 7. Germline values: CDR1 SGHNT, CDR2 YYREEE (reference sequence). This clone came up a few times. The target antigen is unknown. At the DNA level, this CDR3 is encoded by other sequences in the same sample as well. Sequencing used CD4+ or CD8+ T cells sorted from blood, obtained in a trial of the OX40 agonist ivuxolimab. The clonotype was recovered from an adult with an advanced solid tumor such as melanoma, head and neck, liver or kidney cancer. The chain recombines TRBV5-4 with TRBJ2-5, with 11 nucleotides matching TRBD1. CDR3 loop: CASSSGQGAWETQYF. CDR3 DNA sequence: TGTGCCAGCAGCAGCGGACAGGGGGCGTGGGAGACCCAGTACTTC.